The next 22 T cell receptor beta chains were all read from a single sample in a study of CD8+ T cells in alopecia areata. cDNA reverse transcribed from extracted RNA served as the sequencing template. Profiled with immunoSEQ multiplex PCR; TCRdb holds only in-frame clones, not every one. The sample shows roughly 76,000 clones, around 30% of them seen only once. Described treatment: oral pan-JAK inhibitor, 5-10 mg twice daily. This material consisted of CD8+ T cells sorted from blood, taken at week 4, from a patient treated with tofacitinib. These receptors were taken from a human donor with alopecia areata.

This clone was observed a few times. J is TRBJ1-3 and V is TRBV25-1, with 7 nucleotides matching TRBD1. This CDR3 has 17 residues. V dropped 1 base and J dropped 0; count of bases not matched to a gene: 6. The V gene's germline CDR1 is MGHDK and CDR2 SYGVNS. The CDR3 bases are TGTGCCAGCAGTGAATCCAGGGGGTGGTTCTCTGGAAACACCATATATTTT. Protein: CASSESRGWFSGNTIYF. The entire variable domain, with the rest obtained from reference TRBV25-1 and TRBJ1-3, is as follows: EADIYQTPRYLVIGTGKKITLECSQTMGHDKMYWYQQDPGMELHLIHYSYGVNSTEKGDLSSESTVSRIRTEHFPLTLESARPSHTSQYLCASSESRGWFSGNTIYFGEGSWLTVV.

This clone was observed a few times. DNA for the CDR3: TGTGCCAGCAAGGGGCGCGGGGCAGGACTTGAAGCTTTCTTT. Amino acid sequence: CASKGRGAGLEAFF. The chain joins TRBV2 to TRBJ1-1; tentatively, D is TRBD1 (5 bases). Per the germline V gene, CDR1 is SNHLY and CDR2 is FYNNEI. V gave up 7 bases and J gave up 7 bases, with 19 bases separating them. There are 14 residues in the CDR3. Combining the CDR3 with reference TRBV2 and TRBJ1-1 gives the whole variable domain EPEVTQTPSHQVTQMGQEVILRCVPISNHLYFYWYRQILGQKVEFLVSFYNNEISEKSEIFDDQFSVERPDGSNFTLKIRSTKLEDSAMYFCASKGRGAGLEAFFGQGTRLTVV.

This clone occurred a few times. The chain joins TRBV6-1 to TRBJ1-2, with D hard to call. V was trimmed by 6 bases and J by 2 bases, leaving 10 bases between them. Germline V CDR1 and CDR2: MNHNS, SASEGT. This CDR3 has 13 residues. Here the CDR3 DNA reads TGTGCCAGCAGCTCAAGGGAAAACTATGGCTACACCTTC. Residues: CASSSRENYGYTF.

The chain links TRBV6-6 to TRBJ2-3, with D unresolved. The V gene's germline CDR1 is MNHNY and CDR2 SVGAGI (reference sequence). The CDR3 sequence is 10 residues long. The germline V and J ends were trimmed by 11 bases and 2 bases, with 5 bases remaining between them. The CDR3 DNA sequence: TGTGCCGTAGTCACAGATACGCAGTATTTT. Its translation: CAVVTDTQYF.

V is TRBV4-1 and J is TRBJ2-5, with TRBD1 matching 7 bases. Germline V gene data show CDR1 as MGHRA and CDR2 as YSYEKL. The trim removed 4 bases at V and 2 bases at J, leaving 4 bases unmatched. This CDR3 region has 14 residues. Here the CDR3 DNA reads TGCGCCAGCAGCCGAGTGGGACAGCAAGAGACCCAGTACTTC. Translation: CASSRVGQQETQYF.

This clone was counted a few times. The V gene is TRBV5-6, the J gene TRBJ1-1; no clear D gene. CDR3 length: 13 residues. V lost 4 bases and J 1 base, leaving 8 bases between the germline ends. Germline V gives CDR1 SGHDT, CDR2 YYEEEE. The CDR3 protein is CASSRAGNTEAFF. The CDR3, as DNA: TGTGCCAGCAGCAGAGCAGGGAACACTGAAGCTTTCTTT.

This clone was recorded many times. V usage is TRBV5-8 and J usage is TRBJ2-3; 13 bases map to TRBD2. Looked up from germline, CDR1 is SGHTS and CDR2 is YDEGEE. Trimming at V came to 4 bases and at J to 6 bases, leaving 14 bases not matched to a gene. The CDR3 runs to 18 residues. CDR3 nucleotide sequence: TGTGCCAGCAGCCAACTCTCCGGGACTAGCGGGACTGTTGATACGCAGTATTTT. This encodes CASSQLSGTSGTVDTQYF.

The V gene is TRBV6-6, the J gene TRBJ1-2; 7 bases match TRBD1. Germline assignment: CDR1 MNHNY and CDR2 SVGAGI (reference sequence). Unmatched junction bases numbered 7, after V lost 6 bases and J lost 6 bases. The CDR3 runs 13 residues. The CDR3 here is CASSLLTGDGYTF. The CDR3 DNA reads TGTGCCAGCAGCCTCCTAACAGGGGATGGCTACACCTTC.

This clone turned up a few times. The CDR3 here is CASSLSRSGELFF. CDR3 DNA sequence: TGTGCCAGCAGTTTATCTCGGTCCGGGGAGCTGTTTTTT. The chain links TRBV27 to TRBJ2-2; D unclear. CDR1 and CDR2 from the germline V gene are MNHEY and SMNVEV (reference sequence). This CDR3 is built from 13 residues. V was pared by 0 bases and J by 6 bases, with 5 bases between.

This clone was detected a few times. The CDR3 here is CSAPSRDPPYEQYF. CDR3 DNA sequence: TGCAGCGCCCCTTCCCGGGACCCTCCCTACGAGCAGTACTTC. The chain carries TRBV29-1 and TRBJ2-7; D is tentatively TRBD1 or TRBD2 (5 bases each). V was shortened by 7 bases and J by 2 bases, with 18 bases between the two germline ends. The CDR3 loop spans 14 amino acids. Germline V lookup: CDR1 SQVTM, CDR2 ANQGSEA.

This clone turned up a few times. This chain connects TRBV5-1 to TRBJ2-7, with 9 bases matching TRBD2. Trimming at V came to 4 bases and at J to 3 bases, leaving 8 bases not matched to a gene. Germline V gene lookup returns CDR1 SGHRS and CDR2 YFSETQ. The CDR3 consists of 15 residues. The DNA of the CDR3 is TGCGCCAGCAGCCCCGCCCGGACTAGCGACTACGAGCAGTACTTC. Encoded protein: CASSPARTSDYEQYF.

A few counts support this clone. The CDR3 sequence is CASITRDRGSGANVLTF. CDR3 DNA sequence: TGTGCCAGCATTACCCGGGACAGGGGGTCCGGGGCCAACGTCCTGACTTTC. The chain employs TRBV14 and TRBJ2-6, with 11 bases identical to TRBD1. The CDR3 length is 17 residues. Trimming took 7 bases from V and 4 from J; bases not matched to a gene: 9. Germline V gene data show CDR1 as SGHDN and CDR2 as FVKESK.

The V and J genes are TRBV18 and TRBJ2-7; D call uncertain. Deletions cut 3 bases from V and 2 bases from J, with 8 bases between. The CDR3 loop spans 13 amino acids. Germline CDR1 reads KGHSH; CDR2 reads LQKENI. CDR3 sequence (DNA): TGTGCCAGCTCACCGGGTCGAGCCTACGAGCAGTACTTC. Translated: CASSPGRAYEQYF.

The V gene is TRBV29-1, the J gene TRBJ2-7, with 11 positions matching TRBD1. From germline, CDR1 is SQVTM and CDR2 ANQGSEA. V dropped 6 bases and J dropped 6; count of bases not matched to a gene: 10. The CDR3 contains 14 residues. The CDR3 sequence is CSVITGTGGTEQYF. The CDR3 coding sequence is TGCAGCGTCATAACCGGGACAGGGGGAACCGAGCAGTACTTC.

This clone was seen more than once but under ten times. V usage is TRBV4-1 and J usage is TRBJ2-7; D uncertain. Trimming left V 8 bases short and J 6 bases short, with 14 bases between. The germline CDR1 and CDR2 sequences are MGHRA and YSYEKL. The CDR3 spans 12 residues. CDR3 DNA: TGCGCCAGCTCTTTTGGACGTTCCGAGCAGTACTTC. This gives the protein CASSFGRSEQYF.

The genes are TRBV29-1 and TRBJ2-7; TRBD2 agrees at 8 bases. V was clipped by 6 bases and J by 0 bases; unmatched bases: 7. Germline CDR1 is SQVTM and CDR2 is ANQGSEA. The CDR3 totals 14 residues. Here the CDR3 reads CSVKAGARSYEQYF. CDR3 bases: TGCAGCGTAAAAGCGGGAGCCCGCTCCTACGAGCAGTACTTC.

This chain connects TRBV10-1 to TRBJ1-2; D is ambiguous. The V gene's germline CDR1 is WNHNN and CDR2 SYGVQD (reference sequence). The CDR3 contains 10 residues. Deletions cut 9 bases from V and 8 bases from J, with 10 bases between. The CDR3 coding sequence is TGCGCCAGGAACCTTGTCGGCTACACCTTC. This translates into CARNLVGYTF.

The chain has TRBV4-1 and TRBJ2-2; D gene uncertain. Per the germline V gene, CDR1 is MGHRA and CDR2 is YSYEKL. With 0 bases removed from V and 4 bases from J, the gap between germline ends came to 9 bases. CDR3 length equals 15 residues. The CDR3 DNA reads TGCGCCAGCAGCCAAGACCGGTGGGGCACCGGGGAGCTGTTTTTT. Protein product: CASSQDRWGTGELFF.

This clone was seen a handful of times. V and J are TRBV29-1 and TRBJ2-7; D is uncertain. The V and J ends lost 5 bases and 4 bases respectively, with 15 bases between them. This CDR3 region has 13 residues. The germline V gene has CDR1 SQVTM and CDR2 ANQGSEA. CDR3 amino acids: CSVFPPGTYEQYF. The CDR3 region has the DNA TGCAGCGTTTTTCCACCTGGTACTTACGAGCAGTACTTC.

The chain links TRBV18 to TRBJ2-5; D ambiguous. V dropped 0 bases and J dropped 3 bases, with 11 bases sitting between them. Germline assignment: CDR1 KGHSH and CDR2 LQKENI. There are 15 residues in the CDR3. CDR3 loop: CASSPPNIGEETQYF. The CDR3 DNA follows: TGTGCCAGCTCACCACCGAACATTGGCGAAGAGACCCAGTACTTC.

This clone was seen a handful of times. The J gene is TRBJ2-5, the V gene TRBV7-9, with D tentatively TRBD1 (6 bases). The CDR3 is 13 residues long. Trimming took 5 bases from V and 3 from J, leaving 10 bases between them. The V gene's germline CDR1 is SEHNR and CDR2 FQNEAQ (reference sequence). The CDR3 region has the DNA TGTGCCAGCAGCCCACAGGGAGAAGAGACCCAGTACTTC. This gives the protein CASSPQGEETQYF. The full variable domain, in which reference TRBV7-9 and TRBJ2-5 provide the parts outside the CDR3, is DTGVSQNPRHKITKRGQNVTFRCDPISEHNRLYWYRQTLGQGPEFLTYFQNEAQLEKSRLLSDRFSAERPKGSFSTLEIQRTEQGDSAMYLCASSPQGEETQYFGPGTRLLVL.

The table lists this clone with a few counts. This sequence is one base from a far larger clone and is likely a read error. Distinct nucleotide sequences in the sample also encode this CDR3. This chain links TRBV7-9 with TRBJ1-5, with a tentative D call TRBD1 (5 bases). This CDR3 contains 16 residues. With 5 bases removed from V and 2 bases from J, the gap between germline ends came to 16 bases. Germline CDR1 SEHNR, CDR2 FQNEAQ (reference sequence). The CDR3 loop is CASSLTGGGGNQPQHF. The CDR3 coding sequence is TGTGCCAGCAGCCTTACCGGGGGGGGAGGCAATCAGCCCCAGCATTTT.